The 5 T cell receptor beta chains reported below all come from one sample, sequenced in a study of blood T cell repertoires in COVID-19. Only in-frame clones appear in the TCRdb table, and some are missing; sequencing was by immunoSEQ multiplex PCR. Here the sample spans approximately 240,000 clones, more than 65% being singletons. The sample comprised peripheral blood. Receptor source: a woman in her sixties or seventies with acute or convalescent COVID-19.

The CDR3 DNA follows: TGTGCCAGCAGCCAAGCCGGAGGGGGCCCCTCCTACGAGCAGTACTTC. The encoded protein is CASSQAGGGPSYEQYF. The gene calls are TRBV3-1 (or the pseudogene TRBV3-2) and TRBJ2-7; D perhaps matches TRBD1 (7 bases). V was cut by 1 base and J by 0 bases, with 13 bases left in between. The CDR3 is made up of 16 amino acids. Germline V lookup: CDR1 LGHDT, CDR2 YNNKEL (reference sequence).

V gene TRBV7-9 combines with J gene TRBJ2-3, with D perhaps matching TRBD1 (6 bases). V lost 5 bases to trimming and J lost 6 bases, with 12 bases between them. The V gene's germline CDR1 is SEHNR and CDR2 FQNEAQ (reference sequence). The CDR3 sequence is 13 residues long. Here the CDR3 DNA reads TGTGCCAGCAGCACCACAGACAGGGATACGCAGTATTTT. This sequence encodes CASSTTDRDTQYF.

The chain combines TRBV3-1 (or the pseudogene TRBV3-2) with TRBJ2-7, with D possibly TRBD1 on 5 matching bases. V dropped 4 bases and J dropped 3 bases, with 13 bases sitting between them. This CDR3 has 14 amino acids. From germline, CDR1 is LGHDT and CDR2 YNNKEL (reference sequence). This CDR3 is CASSPQGGNYEQYF. CDR3 DNA: TGTGCCAGCAGCCCCCAGGGTGGCAACTACGAGCAGTACTTC.

The V call is TRBV19, the J call TRBJ1-2, with a tentative D call TRBD1 (6 bases). Trimming shortened V by 4 bases and J by 6 bases, and 18 bases separated the two germline ends. Germline CDR1 and CDR2: LNHDA and SQIVND (reference sequence). The CDR3 has 15 amino acids. This chain's CDR3 is CASSTRGTGSHGYTF. The CDR3 nucleotides are TGTGCCAGTAGTACAAGGGGAACAGGGTCCCATGGCTACACCTTC. The full variable domain, with the rest looked up from reference TRBV19 and TRBJ1-2, is DGGITQSPKYLFRKEGQNVTLSCEQNLNHDAMYWYRQDPGQGLRLIYYSQIVNDFQKGDIAEGYSVSREKKESFPLTVTSAQKNPTAFYLCASSTRGTGSHGYTFGSGTRLTVV.

The sample holds a few counts of this clone. The rearrangement links TRBV2 to TRBJ2-3; maybe TRBD2 (6 bases). The germline V gene has CDR1 SNHLY and CDR2 FYNNEI. V lost 2 bases and J lost 2, with 20 bases in between. The CDR3 totals 18 residues. The CDR3 reads CASSEIWSRGANTDTQYF. For the CDR3, the DNA is TGTGCCAGCAGTGAAATATGGTCTCGCGGGGCAAACACAGATACGCAGTATTTT.